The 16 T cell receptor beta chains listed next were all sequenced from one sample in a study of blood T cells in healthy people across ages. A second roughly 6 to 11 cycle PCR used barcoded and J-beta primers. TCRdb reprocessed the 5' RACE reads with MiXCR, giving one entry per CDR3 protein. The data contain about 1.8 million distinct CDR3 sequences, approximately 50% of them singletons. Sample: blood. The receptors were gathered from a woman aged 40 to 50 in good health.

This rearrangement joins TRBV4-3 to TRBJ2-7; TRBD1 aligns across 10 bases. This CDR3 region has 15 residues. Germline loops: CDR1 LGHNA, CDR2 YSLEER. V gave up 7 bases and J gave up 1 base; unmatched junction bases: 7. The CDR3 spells CASNVEGQGSYEQYF. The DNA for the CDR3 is TGCGCCAGCAACGTGGAGGGACAGGGGTCCTACGAGCAGTACTTC.

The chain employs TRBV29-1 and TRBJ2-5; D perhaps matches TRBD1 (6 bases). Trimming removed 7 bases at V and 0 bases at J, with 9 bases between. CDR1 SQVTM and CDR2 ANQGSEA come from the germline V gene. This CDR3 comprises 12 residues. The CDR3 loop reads CSAGDNQETQYF. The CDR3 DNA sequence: TGCAGCGCCGGGGACAACCAAGAGACCCAGTACTTC. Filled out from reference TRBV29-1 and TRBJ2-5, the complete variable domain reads SAVISQKPSRDICQRGTSLTIQCQVDSQVTMMFWYRQQPGQSLTLIATANQGSEATYESGFVIDKFPISRPNLTFSTLTVSNMSPEDSSIYLCSAGDNQETQYFGPGTRLLVL.

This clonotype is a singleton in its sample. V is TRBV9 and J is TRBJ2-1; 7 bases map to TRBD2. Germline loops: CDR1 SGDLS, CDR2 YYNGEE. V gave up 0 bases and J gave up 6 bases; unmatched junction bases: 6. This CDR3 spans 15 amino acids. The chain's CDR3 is CASSVELAGPNEQFF. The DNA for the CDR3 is TGTGCCAGCAGCGTAGAATTAGCGGGCCCCAATGAGCAGTTCTTC.

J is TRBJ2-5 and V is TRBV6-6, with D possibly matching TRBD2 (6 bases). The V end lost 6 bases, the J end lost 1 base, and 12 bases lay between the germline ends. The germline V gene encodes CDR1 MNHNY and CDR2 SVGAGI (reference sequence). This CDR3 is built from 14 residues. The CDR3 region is CASSARGSQETQYF. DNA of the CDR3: TGTGCCAGCAGCGCACGGGGGTCCCAAGAGACCCAGTACTTC.

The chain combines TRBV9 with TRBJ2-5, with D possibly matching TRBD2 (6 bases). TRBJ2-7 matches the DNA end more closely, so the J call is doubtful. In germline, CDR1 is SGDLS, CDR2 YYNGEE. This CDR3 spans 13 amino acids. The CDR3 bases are TGTGCCAGCAGCGCAGGGTACGGGGGCGAGCAGTACTTC. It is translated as CASSAGYGGEQYF.

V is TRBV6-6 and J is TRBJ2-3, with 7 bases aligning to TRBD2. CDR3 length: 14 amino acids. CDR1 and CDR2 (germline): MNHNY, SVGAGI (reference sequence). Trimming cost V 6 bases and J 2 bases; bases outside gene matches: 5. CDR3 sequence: CASRRGEDTDTQYF. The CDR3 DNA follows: TGTGCCAGCAGACGGGGGGAAGACACAGATACGCAGTATTTT.

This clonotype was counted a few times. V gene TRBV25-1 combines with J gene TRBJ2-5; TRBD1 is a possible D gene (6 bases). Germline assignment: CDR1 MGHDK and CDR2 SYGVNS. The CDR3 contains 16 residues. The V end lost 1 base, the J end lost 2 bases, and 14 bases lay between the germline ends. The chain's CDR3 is CASSEFTGWRQETQYF. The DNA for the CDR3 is TGTGCCAGCAGTGAATTTACAGGGTGGAGGCAAGAGACCCAGTACTTC.

The CDR3 sequence: CASSPKVAYGGYTF. Written as DNA, the CDR3 is TGTGCCAGTAGTCCCAAGGTGGCGTATGGTGGCTACACCTTC. The genes are TRBV12-3 or TRBV12-4 and TRBJ1-2; D gene uncertain. CDR3 length equals 14 residues. The germline V and J ends were trimmed by 9 bases and 7 bases, with 21 bases remaining between them.

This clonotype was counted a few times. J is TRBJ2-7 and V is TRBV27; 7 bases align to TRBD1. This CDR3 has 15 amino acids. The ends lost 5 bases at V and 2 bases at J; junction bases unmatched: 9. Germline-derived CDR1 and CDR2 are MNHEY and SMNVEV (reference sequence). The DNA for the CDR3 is TGTGCCAGCAGTCCACAGACAGGGAAACCCTACGAGCAGTACTTC. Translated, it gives CASSPQTGKPYEQYF.

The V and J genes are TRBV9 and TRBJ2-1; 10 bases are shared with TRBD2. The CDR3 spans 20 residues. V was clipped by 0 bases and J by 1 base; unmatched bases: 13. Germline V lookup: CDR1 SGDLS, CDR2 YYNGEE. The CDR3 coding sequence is TGTGCCAGCAGCGTAGAAGCGGGGGGGCTAGCGGGGAGGTCCTACAATGAGCAGTTCTTC. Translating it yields CASSVEAGGLAGRSYNEQFF.

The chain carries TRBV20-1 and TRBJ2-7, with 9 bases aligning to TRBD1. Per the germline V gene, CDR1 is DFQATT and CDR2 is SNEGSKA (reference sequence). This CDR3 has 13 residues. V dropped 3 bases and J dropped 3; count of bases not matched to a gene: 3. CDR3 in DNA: TGCAGTGCTAGTGGGACAGGGTACTACGAGCAGTACTTC. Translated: CSASGTGYYEQYF.

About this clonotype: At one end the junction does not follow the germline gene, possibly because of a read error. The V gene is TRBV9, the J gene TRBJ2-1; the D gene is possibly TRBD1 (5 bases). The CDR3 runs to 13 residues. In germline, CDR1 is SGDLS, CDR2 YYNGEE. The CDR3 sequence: CASTAGQPNGQFF. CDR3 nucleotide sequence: TGTGCCAGCACTGCAGGGCAGCCCAATGGGCAGTTCTTC.

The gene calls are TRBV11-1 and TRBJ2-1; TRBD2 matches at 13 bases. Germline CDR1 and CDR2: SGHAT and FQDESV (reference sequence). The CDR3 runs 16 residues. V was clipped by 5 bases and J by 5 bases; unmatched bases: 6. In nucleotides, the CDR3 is TGTGCCAGCAGCAAGATGGGACTAGCGGGGAACAATGAGCAGTTCTTC. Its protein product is CASSKMGLAGNNEQFF.

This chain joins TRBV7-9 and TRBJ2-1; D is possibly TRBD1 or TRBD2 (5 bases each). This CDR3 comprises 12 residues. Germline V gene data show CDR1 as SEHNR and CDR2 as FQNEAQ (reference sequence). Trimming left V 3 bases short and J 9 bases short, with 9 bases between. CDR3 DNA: TGTGCCAGCAGCTTTATGGGGACTGAGCAGTTCTTC. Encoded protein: CASSFMGTEQFF.

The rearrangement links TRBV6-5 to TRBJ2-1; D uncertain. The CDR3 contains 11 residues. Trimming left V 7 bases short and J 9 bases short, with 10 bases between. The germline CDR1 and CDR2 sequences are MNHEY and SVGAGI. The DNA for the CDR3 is TGTGCCAGCACCGACTCGGGTGAGCAGTTCTTC. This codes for CASTDSGEQFF.

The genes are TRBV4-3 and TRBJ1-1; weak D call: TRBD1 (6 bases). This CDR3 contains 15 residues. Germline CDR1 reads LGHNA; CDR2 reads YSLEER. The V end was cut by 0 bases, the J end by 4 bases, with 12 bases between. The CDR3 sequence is CASSQEAQGGTEAFF. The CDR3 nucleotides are TGCGCCAGCAGCCAAGAGGCACAGGGCGGCACTGAAGCTTTCTTT.